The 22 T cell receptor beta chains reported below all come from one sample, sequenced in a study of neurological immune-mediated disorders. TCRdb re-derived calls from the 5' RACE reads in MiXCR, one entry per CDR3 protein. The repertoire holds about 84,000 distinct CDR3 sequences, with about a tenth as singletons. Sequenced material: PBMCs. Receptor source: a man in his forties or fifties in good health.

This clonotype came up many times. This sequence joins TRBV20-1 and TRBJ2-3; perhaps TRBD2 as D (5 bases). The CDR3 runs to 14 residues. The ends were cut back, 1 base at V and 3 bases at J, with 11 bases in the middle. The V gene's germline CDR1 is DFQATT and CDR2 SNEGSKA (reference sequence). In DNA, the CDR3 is TGCAGTGCTAGAGGGTCTAGCAGGACAGATACGCAGTATTTT. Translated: CSARGSSRTDTQYF.

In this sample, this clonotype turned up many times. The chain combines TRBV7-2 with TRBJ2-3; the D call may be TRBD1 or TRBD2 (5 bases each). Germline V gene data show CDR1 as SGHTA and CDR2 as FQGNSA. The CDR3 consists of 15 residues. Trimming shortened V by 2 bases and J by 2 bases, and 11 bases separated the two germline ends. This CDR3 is CASSLSGAPTDTQYF. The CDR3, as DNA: TGTGCCAGCAGCTTATCCGGGGCCCCCACAGATACGCAGTATTTT.

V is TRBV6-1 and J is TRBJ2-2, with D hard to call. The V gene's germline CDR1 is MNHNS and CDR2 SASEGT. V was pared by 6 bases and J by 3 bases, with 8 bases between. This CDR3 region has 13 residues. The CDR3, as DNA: TGTGCCAGCAGCCGGGTAGACACCGGGGAGCTGTTTTTT. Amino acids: CASSRVDTGELFF.

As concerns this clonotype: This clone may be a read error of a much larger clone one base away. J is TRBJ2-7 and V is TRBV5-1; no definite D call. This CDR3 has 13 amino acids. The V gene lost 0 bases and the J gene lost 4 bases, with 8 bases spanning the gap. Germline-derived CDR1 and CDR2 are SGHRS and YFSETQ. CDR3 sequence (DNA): TGCGCCAGCAGCTTGGGCCCCCGTTACGAGCAGTACTTC. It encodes CASSLGPRYEQYF.

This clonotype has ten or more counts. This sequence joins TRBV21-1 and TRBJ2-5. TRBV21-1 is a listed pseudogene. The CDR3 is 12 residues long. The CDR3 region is CASRVGKETQYF. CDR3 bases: TGTGCCAGCAGGGTAGGGAAAGAGACCCAGTACTTC.

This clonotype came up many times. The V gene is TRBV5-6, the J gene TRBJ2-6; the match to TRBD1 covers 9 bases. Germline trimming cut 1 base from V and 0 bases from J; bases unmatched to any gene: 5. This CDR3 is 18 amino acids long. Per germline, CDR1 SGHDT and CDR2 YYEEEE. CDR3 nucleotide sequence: TGTGCCAGCAGCTTGAGGGGACAGGGTTACTCTGGGGCCAACGTCCTGACTTTC. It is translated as CASSLRGQGYSGANVLTF.

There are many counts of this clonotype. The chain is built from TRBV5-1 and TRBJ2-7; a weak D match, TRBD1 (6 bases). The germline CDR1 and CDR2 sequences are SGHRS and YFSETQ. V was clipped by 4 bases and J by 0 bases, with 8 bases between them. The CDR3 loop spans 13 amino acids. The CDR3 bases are TGCGCCAGCAGCGGGGACACCTCCTACGAGCAGTACTTC. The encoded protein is CASSGDTSYEQYF.

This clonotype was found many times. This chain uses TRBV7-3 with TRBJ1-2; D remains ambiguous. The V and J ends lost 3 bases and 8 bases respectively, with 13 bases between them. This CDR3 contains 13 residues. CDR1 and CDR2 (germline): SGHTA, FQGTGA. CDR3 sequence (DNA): TGTGCCAGCAGCTTCGTCGGTCTGGCCGGCTACACCTTC. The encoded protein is CASSFVGLAGYTF. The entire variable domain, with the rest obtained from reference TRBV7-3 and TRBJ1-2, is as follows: GAGVSQTPSNKVTEKGKYVELRCDPISGHTALYWYRQSLGQGPEFLIYFQGTGAADDSGLPNDRFFAVRPEGSVSTLKIQRTERGDSAVYLCASSFVGLAGYTFGSGTRLTVV.

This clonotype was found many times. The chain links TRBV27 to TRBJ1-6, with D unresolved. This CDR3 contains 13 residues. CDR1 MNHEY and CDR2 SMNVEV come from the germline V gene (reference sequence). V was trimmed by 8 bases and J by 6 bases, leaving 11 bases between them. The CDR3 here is CASSRSSNSPLHF. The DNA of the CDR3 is TGTGCCAGCTCCCGGAGCAGTAATTCACCCCTCCACTTT.

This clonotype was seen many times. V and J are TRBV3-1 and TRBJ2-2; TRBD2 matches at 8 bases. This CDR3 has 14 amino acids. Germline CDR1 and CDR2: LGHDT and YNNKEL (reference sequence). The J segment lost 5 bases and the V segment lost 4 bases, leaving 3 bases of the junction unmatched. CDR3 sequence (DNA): TGTGCCAGCAGCCTAGGGACTAGGACCGGGGAGCTGTTTTTT. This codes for CASSLGTRTGELFF.

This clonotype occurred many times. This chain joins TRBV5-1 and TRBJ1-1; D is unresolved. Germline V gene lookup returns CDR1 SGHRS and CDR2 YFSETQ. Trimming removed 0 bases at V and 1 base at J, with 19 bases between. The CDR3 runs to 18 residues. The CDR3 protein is CASSLGSGMFYKNTEAFF. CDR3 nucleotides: TGCGCCAGCAGCTTGGGGTCGGGAATGTTTTATAAGAACACTGAAGCTTTCTTT.

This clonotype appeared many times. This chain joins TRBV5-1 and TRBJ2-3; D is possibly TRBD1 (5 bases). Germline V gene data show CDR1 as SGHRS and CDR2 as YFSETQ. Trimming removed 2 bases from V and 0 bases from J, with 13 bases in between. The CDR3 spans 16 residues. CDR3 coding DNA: TGCGCCAGCAGCTTTGGGAAGGGGATCAGCACAGATACGCAGTATTTT. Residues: CASSFGKGISTDTQYF.

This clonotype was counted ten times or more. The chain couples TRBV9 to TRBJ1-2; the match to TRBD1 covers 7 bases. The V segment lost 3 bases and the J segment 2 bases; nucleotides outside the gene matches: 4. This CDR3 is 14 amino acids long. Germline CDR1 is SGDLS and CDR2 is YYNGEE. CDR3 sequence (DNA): TGTGCCAGCAGCGCCCACAGGGGAAACTATGGCTACACCTTC. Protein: CASSAHRGNYGYTF.

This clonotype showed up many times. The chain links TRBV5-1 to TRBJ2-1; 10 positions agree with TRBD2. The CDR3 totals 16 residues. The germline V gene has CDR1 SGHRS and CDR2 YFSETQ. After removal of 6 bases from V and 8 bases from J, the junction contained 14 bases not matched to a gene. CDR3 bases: TGCGCCAGCAAGCCACGAGCGGGAGGGCCGAGAGATGAGCAGTTCTTC. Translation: CASKPRAGGPRDEQFF.

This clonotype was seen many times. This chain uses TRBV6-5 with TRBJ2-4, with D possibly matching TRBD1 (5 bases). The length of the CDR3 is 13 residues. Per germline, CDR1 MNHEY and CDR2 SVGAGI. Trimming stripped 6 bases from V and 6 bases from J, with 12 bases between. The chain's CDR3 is CASRERGRNIQYF. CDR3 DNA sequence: TGTGCCAGCAGAGAAAGGGGAAGAAACATTCAGTACTTC.

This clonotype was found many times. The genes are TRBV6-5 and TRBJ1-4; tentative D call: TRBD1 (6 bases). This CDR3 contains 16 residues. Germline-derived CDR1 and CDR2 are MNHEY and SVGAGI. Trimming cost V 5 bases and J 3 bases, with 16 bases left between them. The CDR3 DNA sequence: TGTGCCAGCAGTCGGAACAGGGCCGCGGCTAATGAAAAACTGTTTTTT. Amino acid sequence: CASSRNRAAANEKLFF.

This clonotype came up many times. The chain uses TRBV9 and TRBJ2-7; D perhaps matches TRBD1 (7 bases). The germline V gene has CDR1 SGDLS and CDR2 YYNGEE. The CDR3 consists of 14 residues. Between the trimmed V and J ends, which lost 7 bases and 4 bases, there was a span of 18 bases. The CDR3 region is CASSRGTDYYEQYF. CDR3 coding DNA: TGTGCCAGCTCCCGCGGGACAGACTATTACGAGCAGTACTTC.

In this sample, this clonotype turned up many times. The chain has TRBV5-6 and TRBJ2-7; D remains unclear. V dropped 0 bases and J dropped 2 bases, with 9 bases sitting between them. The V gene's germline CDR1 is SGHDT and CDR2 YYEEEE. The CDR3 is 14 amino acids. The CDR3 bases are TGTGCCAGCAGCTTGGTGCAAGGAACCTACGAGCAGTACTTC. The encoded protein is CASSLVQGTYEQYF.

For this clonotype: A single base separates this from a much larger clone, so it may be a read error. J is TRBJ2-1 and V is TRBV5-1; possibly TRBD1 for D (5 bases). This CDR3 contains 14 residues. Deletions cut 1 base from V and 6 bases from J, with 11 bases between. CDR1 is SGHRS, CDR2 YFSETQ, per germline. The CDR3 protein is CASSLSRASNEQFF. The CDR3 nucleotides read TGCGCCAGCAGCTTGTCCAGGGCATCCAATGAGCAGTTCTTC.

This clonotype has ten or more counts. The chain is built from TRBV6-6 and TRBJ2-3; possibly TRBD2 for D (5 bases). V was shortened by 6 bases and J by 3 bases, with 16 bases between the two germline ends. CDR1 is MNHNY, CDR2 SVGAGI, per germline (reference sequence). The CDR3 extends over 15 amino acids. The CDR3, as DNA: TGTGCCAGCAGCTCCCACGGGGTGGGGACAGATACGCAGTATTTT. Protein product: CASSSHGVGTDTQYF.

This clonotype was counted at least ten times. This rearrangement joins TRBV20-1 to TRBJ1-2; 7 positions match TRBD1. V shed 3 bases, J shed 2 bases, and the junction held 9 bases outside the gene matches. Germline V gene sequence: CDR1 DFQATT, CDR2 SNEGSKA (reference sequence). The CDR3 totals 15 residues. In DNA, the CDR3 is TGCAGTGCTAGCGGGACAGCACGCCAGAACTATGGCTACACCTTC. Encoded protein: CSASGTARQNYGYTF.

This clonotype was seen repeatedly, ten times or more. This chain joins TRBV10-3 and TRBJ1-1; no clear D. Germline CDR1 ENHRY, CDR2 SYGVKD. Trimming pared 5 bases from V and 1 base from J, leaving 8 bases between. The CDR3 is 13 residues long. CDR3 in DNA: TGTGCCATCAGTCCCCCAGGGAACACTGAAGCTTTCTTT. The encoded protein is CAISPPGNTEAFF.